This note documents a single T cell receptor (beta chain) sequence. Clones were read by immunoSEQ multiplex PCR, and TCRdb kept only the in-frame ones, dropping some. The table shows fewer than 400,000 clones, with around 84% occurring only once. The data derive from a study of blood T cell repertoires in COVID-19. After removal of 1 base from V and 9 bases from J, the junction contained 7 bases not matched to a gene. There are 15 residues in the CDR3. Researchers sorted participants into cohorts using their self-reported clinical history. Source material: PBMCs or T cells enriched from blood (not recorded which). This chain links TRBV23-1 with TRBJ1-5; 9 bases are a match to TRBD1. TRBV23-1 carries the ORF label, with uncertain function. This sequence originates from a young woman who had been exposed to COVID-19. The CDR3 protein is CASSQCWDRDGPQHF. For the CDR3, the DNA is TGCGCCAGCAGTCAATGTTGGGACAGGGACGGGCCCCAGCATTTT.